This section outlines one T cell receptor beta chain sequence together with its context. This clonotype was counted a few times. This clone's antigen is unknown. There are no base qualities to consult, and no much larger clone falls within one base. These data belong to a study of blood T cells in healthy people across ages (dated by TCRdb to about 2015). A note on the overall study: Template switching captured roughly one uniquely barcoded TCR beta cDNA molecule per two T cells in model experiments. Using deep sequencing normalized with unique cDNA molecular identifiers, the study measured how TCR beta repertoire diversity changes with age. The donors were split into four age groups: young (average about 16 years), middle-aged (about 40), aged (more than 60) and long-lived (roughly 77). The study analyzed two additional independent replicas of 1 million unique cDNA reads from the same blood draw for two donors, one aged 18 to 30 and one aged 80 or older.

The 35 to 40 donors, aged about 6 to 95 years, were systemically healthy Caucasian individuals from Russia. Roughly 9.5 milliliters of peripheral blood were drawn from each donor into EDTA-treated Vacutainer tubes. Ficoll-Paque density-gradient centrifugation was used to isolate PBMCs, with at least 7 million per sample. Trizol reagent was used to extract total RNA from the PBMCs, yielding at least 6 micrograms per sample. Naive CD45RAhigh/CD27high T cell percentages were measured by flow cytometry on a PBMC aliquot from every donor. Library preparation used 5' RACE. Sequencing used an Illumina HiSeq 2500. A second roughly 6 to 11 cycle PCR used a sample-barcoded 5' primer and a J-beta primer mix. A unique molecular identifier was introduced onto each TCR beta cDNA molecule by a template-switch 5' adaptor carrying 12 random nucleotides. Each sample yielded at least 3 million CDR3-containing paired-end reads. First-strand cDNA synthesis was performed from all RNA using the Mint cDNA synthesis kit, with priming by a TRBC-specific oligonucleotide. All cDNA was treated with uracil-DNA glycosylase and then went through a first 18-cycle PCR with the universal primers M1SS and BC2_uni_R. The authors' pipeline ran thus. Each sample was normalized by randomly selecting 1 million high-quality reads, each carrying a distinct molecular identifier. Instead of being binned into consensus sequences, reads that shared molecular identifiers were thrown out. MiTCR, set to a Q25 quality threshold and the strictest error-elimination algorithm, was used for CDR3 identification, clonotype clustering and error correction. Lower-bound total TCR beta diversity was estimated with a nonparametric unseen species model using Euler transformation. Starting from the raw public reads, TCRdb applied fastp trimming at Q25, assembled clones with MiXCR and retained in-frame beta chains. Rows are unified per CDR3 protein, each entry keeping the most common DNA and genes. It is TCRdb's table, rather than the study itself, that gives the V and J calls and clone size. In all, the sample holds 700,000 to 900,000 distinct CDR3 sequences, and roughly 26% of those were seen once. Of the sample, about 3% falls within the top ten clones.

What the work shows at the level of the full study, not this receptor alone: Compared with the aged group, the long-lived group had more naive CD4+ T cells, fewer expanded clones and increased TCR diversity, a pattern suggesting age selection. Estimates of total diversity from one million sequenced T cells were regarded as lower bounds and underestimates. There was a strong correlation between observed TCR beta diversity and the percentage of naive T cells measured by flow cytometry. Because profiling used bulk unsorted PBMCs, naive and antigen-experienced compartments could not be compared conclusively. Donor CMV infection status was unknown, potentially confounding age-related changes in expanded clonotypes. As age increased, observed TCR beta diversity per million T cells dropped in a roughly linear way, and a significant reduction was already evident by age 40.

The same sample was also used in a study of T cells of mothers and their children. The second investigation adds: Nine systemically healthy Caucasian individuals, comprising three mothers and their six children, were included as donors. cDNA synthesis used all of the extracted RNA, with about 1.5 ug of RNA in each 15 ul reaction. In the second PCR, sample barcodes and 2-4 random nucleotides were introduced via the M1S primer. Each mother yielded over 9.5 million TCR beta CDR3 reads and each child about 3 million reads. Thymic selection similarly shapes TCR recombination output in related and unrelated pairs, with minor effect from inherited differences. Normalized repertoire overlap was always found to be slightly, but never significantly, higher in related mother-child pairs than in unrelated mother-child pairs. No persistent microchimeric T cell clones were found, with a detection sensitivity of 75 to 100 clones per million clonotypes. To look for features that set related mother-child pairs apart from unrelated individuals, the researchers ran deep NGS to compare the TCR beta repertoires of mothers and children. Mothers averaged about 40 +/- 4 years of age and children averaged approximately 12 +/- 4 years. Libraries were sequenced on Illumina HiSeq 2000 with 100+100 nt paired-end reads after adapter ligation with NEBNext reagents. To avoid cross-contamination, the mother libraries and the child libraries were prepared a month apart and sequenced in separate runs. For each donor, somewhere between roughly 450,000 and 2,200,000 distinct TCR beta clonotypes were identified. Naive TCR beta clonotypes were estimated from low-frequency clonotypes matched to each donor's FACS-determined naive share, without sorting.

This receptor was obtained from a boy younger than 18 in good health. The sequencing sample was made of blood.

The CDR3 reads as follows: CASSPTSLVLYF. DNA sequence: TGTGCCAGTAGCCCAACTAGTTTAGTCCTATATTTT. The rearranged chain carries TRBV19 and TRBJ2-3; matching of 5 bases hints at TRBD2 as the D gene. From its cysteine to its phenylalanine, the CDR3 spans 12 amino acids. CDR3 DNA only is kept here, 36 bases in frame from base 1. V is clipped by 6 bases and J by 15 bases, and the sequence between their germline boundaries is 19 bases long. CDR1 LNHDA and CDR2 SQIVND were looked up in the germline V gene (reference sequence).